A selection of T cell receptor beta chains follows, all from one sample in a study of blood T cell repertoires in COVID-19. Sequenced by immunoSEQ multiplex PCR; TCRdb stores in-frame clones only, minus some. There are about 160,000 clones in the sample; 80% occur only once, and more than 3% lies in the top ten. The sequenced material came from PBMCs or T cells enriched from blood (not recorded which). The receptors were gathered from a woman in her sixties or seventies who had recovered from COVID-19. CDR3s include the opening cysteine and the closing phenylalanine or tryptophan. A D gene is named only where the DNA matches it firmly. Some rows have no size entry. The others give once, few or many, or a class for an expanded clone.

V	D	size	J	CDR3	DNA
TRBV4-1	TRBD1	few	TRBJ1-4	CASSQGYGTGGEKLFF	TGCGCCAGCAGCCAAGGGTACGGGACAGGGGGTGAAAAACTGTTTTTT
TRBV5-1	TRBD1	few	TRBJ2-5	CASSTTGLVETQYF	TGCGCCAGCAGTACGACAGGGCTGGTAGAGACCCAGTACTTC
TRBV2	.	.	TRBJ1-4	CASSEFQVEEKLFF	TGTGCCAGCAGTGAATTTCAGGTTGAAGAAAAACTGTTTTTT
TRBV5-1	.	.	TRBJ2-3	CASSGFDRNYPTDTQYF	TGCGCCAGCAGCGGATTCGACAGGAACTACCCCACAGATACGCAGTATTTT
TRBV7-9	TRBD1	.	TRBJ1-3	CASSRQGAGNTIYF	TGTGCCAGCAGCCGACAGGGGGCTGGAAACACCATATATTTT
TRBV5-1	.	.	TRBJ1-2	CASSLVGANYGYTF	TGCGCCAGCAGCTTGGTGGGCGCTAACTATGGCTACACCTTC
TRBV7-3	.	.	TRBJ1-6	CASSPDSYNSPLHF	TGTGCCAGCAGCCCGGACAGCTATAATTCACCCCTCCACTTT
TRBV6-5	TRBD1	once	TRBJ2-7	CASSYRRDRVGEQYF	TGTGCCAGCAGTTATAGGCGGGACAGGGTAGGCGAGCAGTACTTC
TRBV7-9	TRBD1	.	TRBJ2-7	CASSLTRTGGSSYEQYF	TGTGCCAGCAGCTTAACGAGGACAGGGGGTTCGTCCTACGAGCAGTACTTC
TRBV29-1	.	.	TRBJ1-1	CSCGNGGTEAFF	TGCAGTTGTGGGAACGGGGGCACTGAAGCTTTCTTT
TRBV12-3/TRBV12-4	.	.	TRBJ2-7	CASSFGGHQQYF	TGTGCCAGCAGTTTCGGGGGGCATCAGCAGTACTTC
TRBV11-2	.	.	TRBJ1-2	CASSFRQLNYGYTF	TGTGCCAGCAGCTTCCGACAGCTTAACTATGGCTACACCTTC
TRBV27	.	once	TRBJ1-1	CASMSAAEAFF	TGTGCCAGCATGTCGGCGGCTGAAGCTTTCTTT
TRBV10-1	TRBD1	.	TRBJ1-3	CADRQGPYLSGNTIYF	TGCGCCGACCGACAGGGACCCTACCTCTCTGGAAACACCATATATTTT
TRBV7-2	TRBD2	.	TRBJ2-2	CASSLARGLAGGRGGELFF	TGTGCCAGCAGCTTAGCGCGGGGACTAGCGGGGGGCCGTGGCGGGGAGCTGTTTTTT
TRBV9	.	.	TRBJ1-6	CASSPGRGVDSPLHF	TGTGCCAGCAGCCCCGGGAGGGGCGTCGATTCACCCCTCCACTTT
TRBV11-2	.	.	TRBJ1-1	CASSLKGGVEAFF	TGTGCCAGCAGCCTAAAGGGGGGGGTTGAAGCTTTCTTT
TRBV27	TRBD1	.	TRBJ1-2	CASSFGDRSHGYTF	TGTGCCAGCAGTTTCGGGGACAGGTCCCACGGCTACACCTTC
TRBV19	.	.	TRBJ2-3	CASSGGNTQYF	TGTGCCAGTAGCGGCGGTAATACGCAGTATTTT
TRBV27	.	.	TRBJ2-7	CASSLSSLGAYEQYF	TGTGCCAGCAGTTTATCGTCGCTCGGGGCCTACGAGCAGTACTTC
TRBV7-2	TRBD2	.	TRBJ2-5	CASSSRLAGGLQETQYF	TGTGCCAGCAGCTCCAGACTAGCGGGGGGGCTCCAAGAGACCCAGTACTTC
TRBV29-1	TRBD1	.	TRBJ2-6	CSVEDRWDSRSGANVLTF	TGCAGCGTTGAAGATAGGTGGGACAGTCGCTCTGGGGCCAACGTCCTGACTTTC
TRBV5-6	TRBD2	few	TRBJ2-7	CASSFGLAVYEQYF	TGTGCCAGCAGCTTTGGACTAGCGGTCTACGAGCAGTACTTC
TRBV5-4	TRBD2	.	TRBJ2-3	CASSLSGGGGDTQYF	TGTGCCAGCAGCTTGAGCGGGGGGGGAGGAGATACGCAGTATTTT
TRBV5-1	.	.	TRBJ2-3	CASSLLGLGTDTQYF	TGCGCCAGCAGCCTGCTGGGTCTAGGCACAGATACGCAGTATTTT
TRBV23-1	TRBD1	.	TRBJ2-7	CASSRPGGDEQYF	TGCGCCAGCAGTCGCCCAGGGGGCGACGAGCAGTACTTC
TRBV19	TRBD1	few	TRBJ1-2	CASSIGQGVLPNYGYTF	TGTGCCAGTAGTATCGGGCAGGGGGTCCTTCCTAACTATGGCTACACCTTC
TRBV7-2	TRBD1	.	TRBJ1-6	CASILEGTAFNSPLHF	TGTGCCAGCATCCTTGAGGGGACAGCTTTTAATTCACCCCTCCACTTT
TRBV2	TRBD1	.	TRBJ1-4	CASRVDRGYDEKLFF	TGTGCCAGCAGGGTGGACAGGGGTTACGATGAAAAACTGTTTTTT
TRBV4-1	.	.	TRBJ2-7	CASSQDHLSGYEQYF	TGCGCCAGCAGCCAAGATCACCTTAGCGGCTACGAGCAGTACTTC
TRBV7-3	TRBD2	.	TRBJ2-1	CASSSSGGPNEQFF	TGTGCCAGCAGCTCTAGCGGGGGCCCCAATGAGCAGTTCTTC
TRBV6-5	TRBD1	.	TRBJ1-1	CASIRTGLMNTEAFF	TGTGCCAGCATAAGGACAGGGCTCATGAACACTGAAGCTTTCTTT
TRBV2	TRBD2	.	TRBJ2-7	CASRDPGGLAYEQYF	TGTGCCAGCAGGGACCCGGGGGGGTTGGCCTACGAGCAGTACTTC
TRBV9	TRBD2	.	TRBJ2-7	CASSAGRGGPYEQYF	TGTGCCAGCAGCGCGGGCCGCGGGGGACCCTACGAGCAGTACTTC
TRBV19	TRBD2	many	TRBJ2-1	CASRPFSGINEQFF	TGTGCCAGTAGACCTTTTAGCGGGATCAATGAGCAGTTCTTC